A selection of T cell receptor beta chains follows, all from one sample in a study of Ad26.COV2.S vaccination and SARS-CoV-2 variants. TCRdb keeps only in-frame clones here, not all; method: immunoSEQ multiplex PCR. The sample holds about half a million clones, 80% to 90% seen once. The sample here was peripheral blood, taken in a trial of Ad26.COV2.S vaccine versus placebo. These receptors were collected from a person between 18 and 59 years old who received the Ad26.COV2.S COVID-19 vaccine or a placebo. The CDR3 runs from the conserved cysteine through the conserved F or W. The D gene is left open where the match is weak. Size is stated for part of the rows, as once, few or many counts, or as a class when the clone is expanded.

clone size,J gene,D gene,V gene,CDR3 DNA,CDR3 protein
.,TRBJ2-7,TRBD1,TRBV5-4,TGTGCCAGCAGCTTACCCGGGACAGTCTCCTACGAGCAGTACTTC,CASSLPGTVSYEQYF
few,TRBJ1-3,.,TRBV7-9,TGTGCCAGCAGTACTCGGGAGACCTCTGGAAACACCATATATTTT,CASSTRETSGNTIYF
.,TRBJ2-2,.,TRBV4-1,TGCGCCAGCAGCCAAGAAGGCAAGGGGTACACCGGGGAGCTGTTTTTT,CASSQEGKGYTGELFF
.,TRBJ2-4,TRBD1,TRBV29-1,TGCAGCGTTGTTGGGACAGGAAAAAACATTCAGTACTTC,CSVVGTGKNIQYF
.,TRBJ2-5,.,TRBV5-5,TGTGCCAGCAGCCATTTGCAGCCCTCCGGGAGAGGAGAGACCCAGTACTTC,CASSHLQPSGRGETQYF
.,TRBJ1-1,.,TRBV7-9,TGTGCCAGCAGCTTAGGGTTGGGTACCAAGGAAGGAGCTTTCTTT,CASSLGLGTKEGAFF
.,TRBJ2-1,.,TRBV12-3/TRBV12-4,TGTGCCAGCAGCACGACAAATCTCAATGAGCAGTTCTTC,CASSTTNLNEQFF
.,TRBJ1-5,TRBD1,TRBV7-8,TGTGCCAGCAGCCCCGGGACAGTAAATAGCAATCAGCCCCAGCATTTT,CASSPGTVNSNQPQHF
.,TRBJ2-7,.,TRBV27,TGTGCCAGCAGTTTATTATTGGGGTCCGGGACCGAGTACGAGCAGTACTTC,CASSLLLGSGTEYEQYF
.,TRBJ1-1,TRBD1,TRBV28,TGTGCCAGCACCTCACAGGGGGTCTTTGCTTTCTTT,CASTSQGVFAFF
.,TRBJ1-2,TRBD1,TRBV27,TGTGCCAGCAGTTCCACCCGACAGGGACGGCTCTACACCTTC,CASSSTRQGRLYTF
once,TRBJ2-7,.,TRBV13,TGTGCCAGCAGCTTCCTTCCGGGACGAAGGGCCTACGAGCAGTACTTC,CASSFLPGRRAYEQYF
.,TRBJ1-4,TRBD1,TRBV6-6,TGTGCCAGCAGTCACGCGGCAGGGGGCCGTGAAAAACTGTTTTTT,CASSHAAGGREKLFF
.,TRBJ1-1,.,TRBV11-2,TGTGCCAGCAGCTCCGGGGTGCGTGAAGCTTTCTTT,CASSSGVREAFF
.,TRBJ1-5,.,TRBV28,TGTGCCAGCGCTCGAGAAGGATATCAGCCCCAGCATTTT,CASAREGYQPQHF
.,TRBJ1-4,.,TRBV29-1,TGCAGCGTTGAACCGCCAGGGAGTGAAAAACTGTTTTTT,CSVEPPGSEKLFF
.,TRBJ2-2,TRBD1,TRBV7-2,TGTGCCAGCAGCTTAGTCGGGACAGGAGCGAACACCGGGGAGCTGTTTTTT,CASSLVGTGANTGELFF
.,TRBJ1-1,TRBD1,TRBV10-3,TGTGCCATCGGGGACAGGGGGGACCCTAGGAGCGCTGAAGCTTTCTTT,CAIGDRGDPRSAEAFF
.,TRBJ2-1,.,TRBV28,TGTGCCAGCAGTGTCCCCAGGGGTTGGAGTGAGCAGTTCTTC,CASSVPRGWSEQFF
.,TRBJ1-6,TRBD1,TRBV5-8,TGTGCCAGCCGGTACAGGGGCGCCAATTCACCCCTCCACTTT,CASRYRGANSPLHF
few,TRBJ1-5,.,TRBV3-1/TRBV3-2,TGTGCCAGCAGCCAAGATGAGCGACAGCCCCAGCATTTT,CASSQDERQPQHF
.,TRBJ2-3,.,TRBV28,TGTGCCAGCAGTTTATGGCCGAGCCTCACAGATACGCAGTATTTT,CASSLWPSLTDTQYF
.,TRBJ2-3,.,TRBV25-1,TGTGCCAGCAGTGAAACTGAAGATACGCAGTATTTT,CASSETEDTQYF
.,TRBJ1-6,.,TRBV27,TGTGCCAGCAGTTTACAGGGAGCACCCCTCCACTTT,CASSLQGAPLHF
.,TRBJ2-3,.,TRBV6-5,TGTGCCAGCAGTTACGTCAGGGGGGGAACAGATACGCAGTATTTT,CASSYVRGGTDTQYF
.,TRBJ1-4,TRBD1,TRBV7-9,TGTGCCAGCAGCCAACAGGGGCCTAATGAAAAACTGTTTTTT,CASSQQGPNEKLFF
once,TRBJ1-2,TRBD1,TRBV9,TGTGCCAGCAGCGTAGTGGACAGGACGGGCTACACCTTC,CASSVVDRTGYTF
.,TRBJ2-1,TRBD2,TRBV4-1,TGCGCCAGCAGCCCAAGGACTAGCGGGGTCGCACTCAGCTCCTACAATGAGCAGTTCTTC,CASSPRTSGVALSSYNEQFF
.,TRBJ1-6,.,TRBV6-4,TGTGCCAGCAGTGACCGCCCCTCGGGGGTTTATAATTCACCCCTCCACTTT,CASSDRPSGVYNSPLHF
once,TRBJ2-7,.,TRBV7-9,TGTGCCAGCAGCTTAGGAGCCTCTTCAATACTGAGCGGCTACTACGAGCAGTACTTC,CASSLGASSILSGYYEQYF
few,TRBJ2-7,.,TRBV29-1,TGCAGCGCCCGGGAAGGGGCGAGCTCCTACGAGCAGTACTTC,CSAREGASSYEQYF
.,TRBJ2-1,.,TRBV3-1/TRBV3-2,TGTGCCAGCAGCCAAACAACAGGTGAGCAGTTCTTC,CASSQTTGEQFF
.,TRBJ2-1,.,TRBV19,TGTGCCAGTAGTAAATTCCAAGACGGGAGCTCCTACAATGAGCAGTTCTTC,CASSKFQDGSSYNEQFF
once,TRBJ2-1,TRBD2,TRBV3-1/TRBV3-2,TGTGCCAGCAGCCAAGGGCAGTTTGCTAGCGGGATAAATGAGCAGTTCTTC,CASSQGQFASGINEQFF
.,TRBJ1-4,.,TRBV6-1,TGTGCCAGCAGTGAAGCAGGCAGGGGAGGCGAAAAACTGTTTTTT,CASSEAGRGGEKLFF
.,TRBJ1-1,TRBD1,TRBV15,TGTGCCACCAGCAGAGGCCAGGGGGACACTGAAGCTTTCTTT,CATSRGQGDTEAFF
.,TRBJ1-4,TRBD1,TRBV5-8,TGTGCCAGCAGCTTCGGGACAGGGAGGAATGAAAAACTGTTTTTT,CASSFGTGRNEKLFF
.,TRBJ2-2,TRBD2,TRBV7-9,TGTGCCAGCAGCTCGCCCGCGGGAGTGGATACCGGGGAGCTGTTTTTT,CASSSPAGVDTGELFF
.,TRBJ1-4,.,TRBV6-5,TGTGCCAGCAGTTCCGTAGCTGGCAGAGGGAATGAAAAACTGTTTTTT,CASSSVAGRGNEKLFF
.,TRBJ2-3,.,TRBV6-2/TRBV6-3,TGTGCCAGCAGTCAGAGCACAGATACGCAGTATTTT,CASSQSTDTQYF
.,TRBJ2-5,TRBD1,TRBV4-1,TGCGCCAGCAGCCATCCGGGGACAGGGGGTAAAGAGACCCAGTACTTC,CASSHPGTGGKETQYF
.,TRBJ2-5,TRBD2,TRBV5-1,TGCGCCAGCAGCTTGGCCGGGCTAGCGGAGGGCCTCGGGACCCAGTACTTC,CASSLAGLAEGLGTQYF
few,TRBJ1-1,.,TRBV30,TGTGCCTGGCGCGTCTCAGGGAACACTGAAGCTTTCTTT,CAWRVSGNTEAFF
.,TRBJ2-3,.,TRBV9,TGTGCCAGCAGCGTAGAAGGGCAGGGAGGCACAGATACGCAGTATTTT,CASSVEGQGGTDTQYF
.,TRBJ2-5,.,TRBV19,TGTGCCAGTAGCAGGGACCAAGAGACCCAGTACTTC,CASSRDQETQYF
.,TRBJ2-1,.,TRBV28,TGTGCCAGCAGTTTATTCCGGCTACGAGACTCCTACAATGAGCAGTTCTTC,CASSLFRLRDSYNEQFF
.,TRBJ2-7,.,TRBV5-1,TGCGCCAGCAGCCATTCTGGGTACGAGCAGTACTTC,CASSHSGYEQYF
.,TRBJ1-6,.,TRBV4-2,TGTGCCAGCAGCCAAGACCTACAATATAATTCACCCCTCCACTTT,CASSQDLQYNSPLHF
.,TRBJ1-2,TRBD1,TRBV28,TGTGCCAGCAGGTCCCCAGGGGGCCCCTATGGCTACACCTTC,CASRSPGGPYGYTF
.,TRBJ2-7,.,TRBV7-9,TGTGCCAGCAGCCTTATAGAAGGCAGTCGGTACTTC,CASSLIEGSRYF
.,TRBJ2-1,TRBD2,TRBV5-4,TGTGCCAGCAGCTTGGCCCTAGCGGGAGCCACCTACAATGAGCAGTTCTTC,CASSLALAGATYNEQFF
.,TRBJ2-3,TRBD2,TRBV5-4,TGTGCCAGCAGCTTGGCACTAGCGGGGTTCACAGATACGCAGTATTTT,CASSLALAGFTDTQYF
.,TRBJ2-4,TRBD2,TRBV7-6,TGTGCCAGCAGCTTAGAGGGCGGCGGGGGGCTAAACATTCAGTACTTC,CASSLEGGGGLNIQYF
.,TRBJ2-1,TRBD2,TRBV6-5,TGTGCCACTTCCGGGACTAGTAGGAGTGAGCAGTTCTTC,CATSGTSRSEQFF